A selection of T cell receptor beta chains follows, all from one sample in a study of blood T cell repertoires in COVID-19. The repertoire was sequenced with immunoSEQ multiplex PCR; TCRdb's copy has only in-frame clones and lacks some. The profile covers tens of thousands of clones, with 79% appearing a single time and more than 2.5% taken by the ten largest. Sequences were obtained from peripheral blood. Receptor source: a man between 60 and 75 years old with acute or convalescent COVID-19. Both conserved end residues are part of each CDR3. D genes are given only for firm matches. Clone size is shown for a subset of rows, as once, few, many or a class of expanded clone.

>TRBV12-3/TRBV12-4|NA|NA|TRBJ1-6
CASSSLGGSPLHF
TGTGCCAGCAGCTCCCTTGGGGGCTCACCCCTCCACTTT
>TRBV30|TRBD2|few|TRBJ2-3
CAWTLGAGGTDTQYF
TGTGCCTGGACCCTAGGGGCGGGGGGAACAGATACGCAGTATTTT
>TRBV14|NA|NA|TRBJ2-6
CASSQDSTGRASGANVLTF
TGTGCCAGCAGCCAAGATAGTACAGGGCGGGCCTCTGGGGCCAACGTCCTGACTTTC
>TRBV5-1|TRBD1|NA|TRBJ1-2
CASSLQGQGDGYTF
TGCGCCAGCAGTCTCCAGGGACAGGGGGATGGCTACACCTTC
>TRBV5-1|TRBD2|NA|TRBJ2-1
CASSLRVAGGNEQFF
TGCGCCAGCAGCTTGAGGGTAGCGGGGGGCAATGAGCAGTTCTTC
>TRBV7-3|TRBD1|NA|TRBJ2-5
CASSFGTGVETQYF
TGTGCCAGCAGCTTCGGGACAGGGGTGGAGACCCAGTACTTC
>TRBV7-2|TRBD1|NA|TRBJ1-2
CASSLGQGRPPNYGYTF
TGTGCCAGCAGCTTAGGACAGGGGCGCCCTCCTAACTATGGCTACACCTTC
>TRBV5-4|NA|NA|TRBJ2-3
CASSLVVNRETDTQYF
TGTGCCAGCAGCTTGGTGGTGAACAGAGAGACAGATACGCAGTATTTT
>TRBV5-1|TRBD1|NA|TRBJ1-1
CASSLGDRNTEAFF
TGCGCCAGCAGCTTAGGGGACAGGAACACTGAAGCTTTCTTT
>TRBV4-1|TRBD1|NA|TRBJ2-3
CASSRLAGRTGPDTQYF
TGCGCCAGCAGCCGCCTTGCGGGTCGGACAGGGCCAGATACGCAGTATTTT
>TRBV2|NA|NA|TRBJ2-7
CASSPGHSYEQYF
TGTGCCAGCAGCCCCGGTCACTCCTACGAGCAGTACTTC
>TRBV10-2|TRBD1|NA|TRBJ2-7
CASRGSQTGAYEQYF
TGCGCCAGCAGGGGTTCCCAGACAGGGGCCTACGAGCAGTACTTC
>TRBV7-9|NA|NA|TRBJ1-2
CASSPGGRVDYGYTF
TGTGCCAGCAGCCCTGGAGGGAGGGTGGACTATGGCTACACCTTC
>TRBV24-1|NA|NA|TRBJ2-5
CATSPVAYQETQYF
TGTGCCACCAGTCCTGTAGCCTACCAAGAGACCCAGTACTTC
>TRBV5-1|TRBD2|once|TRBJ2-5
CASTSGGQETQYF
TGCGCCAGCACTAGCGGGGGGCAAGAGACCCAGTACTTC
>TRBV24-1|TRBD1|NA|TRBJ2-5
CATSDPTGASPQETQYF
TGTGCCACCAGTGATCCAACAGGGGCCTCCCCCCAAGAGACCCAGTACTTC
>TRBV21-1|NA|NA|TRBJ1-3
CASSKKAIPSSGNTIYF
TGTGCCAGCAGCAAAAAAGCAATCCCGAGCTCTGGAAACACCATATATTTT
>TRBV6-5|NA|NA|TRBJ2-5
CASSEVYQETQYF
TGTGCCAGCAGCGAGGTATACCAAGAGACCCAGTACTTC
>TRBV12-5|TRBD1|NA|TRBJ2-7
CASAPRQGAYEQYF
TGTGCTAGTGCCCCCCGGCAGGGGGCCTACGAGCAGTACTTC
>TRBV6-5|TRBD1|NA|TRBJ1-2
CASRPGTGRFGYTF
TGTGCCAGCAGGCCCGGGACAGGGAGATTCGGCTACACCTTC
>TRBV14|NA|NA|TRBJ2-7
CASSQVRQGEQYF
TGTGCCAGCAGCCAAGTGCGCCAGGGCGAGCAGTACTTC
>TRBV19|NA|NA|TRBJ1-3
CASSITASGNTIYF
TGTGCCAGTAGTATTACTGCATCTGGAAACACCATATATTTT
>TRBV7-2|NA|NA|TRBJ2-7
CASSLDREQYF
TGTGCCAGCAGCCTAGACAGAGAGCAGTACTTC
>TRBV5-4|TRBD2|few|TRBJ2-3
CASSLDSSGSYTTQYF
TGTGCCAGCAGCTTGGATAGTAGCGGGTCCTATACGACGCAGTATTTT
>TRBV6-5|TRBD1|NA|TRBJ1-4
CASRNRGANEKLFF
TGTGCCAGCAGGAACAGGGGAGCTAATGAAAAACTGTTTTTT
>TRBV6-2/TRBV6-3|NA|NA|TRBJ1-1
CASSYGGAMNTEAFF
TGTGCCAGCAGCTATGGTGGAGCGATGAACACTGAAGCTTTCTTT
>TRBV5-6|NA|NA|TRBJ2-7
CASTVSNRFSPPSYEQYF
TGTGCCAGCACCGTTTCCAACAGGTTCTCGCCCCCCTCCTACGAGCAGTACTTC
>TRBV2|TRBD2|few|TRBJ2-1
CASSDRSGGPKSYNEQFF
TGTGCCAGCAGTGACCGTAGCGGGGGGCCCAAATCCTACAATGAGCAGTTCTTC
>TRBV4-1|TRBD2|NA|TRBJ2-1
CASSHGIAGGLNEQFF
TGCGCCAGCAGCCATGGTATAGCGGGGGGGCTTAATGAGCAGTTCTTC
>TRBV5-4|NA|NA|TRBJ1-1
CASSLWTVNTEAFF
TGTGCCAGCAGCCTCTGGACAGTCAACACTGAAGCTTTCTTT
>TRBV5-1|NA|NA|TRBJ2-5
CASSLDKETQYF
TGCGCCAGCAGCTTGGATAAAGAGACCCAGTACTTC
>TRBV6-6|NA|few|TRBJ1-2
CASSPGGVLYGYTF
TGTGCCAGCAGTCCCGGGGGGGTTCTATATGGCTACACCTTC
>TRBV10-3|NA|few|TRBJ1-5
CATAAEHSNQPQHF
TGTGCCACCGCGGCAGAACATAGCAATCAGCCCCAGCATTTT
>TRBV4-1|TRBD2|NA|TRBJ2-7
CASSRTSGSTYEQYF
TGCGCCAGCAGCCGTACTAGCGGAAGTACCTACGAGCAGTACTTC
>TRBV18|NA|NA|TRBJ1-5
CASSPERDQPQHF
TGTGCCAGCTCACCGGAGCGAGATCAGCCCCAGCATTTT
>TRBV4-1|NA|NA|TRBJ2-7
CASSLERGHYEQYF
TGCGCCAGCAGCCTCGAAAGGGGCCACTACGAGCAGTACTTC
>TRBV19|NA|NA|TRBJ1-5
CASSIRGQPQHF
TGTGCCAGTAGTATACGGGGTCAGCCCCAGCATTTT
>TRBV12-3/TRBV12-4|TRBD1|NA|TRBJ2-7
CASTQTGGEQYF
TGTGCCAGCACCCAGACAGGGGGCGAGCAGTACTTC
>TRBV5-6|NA|NA|TRBJ2-5
CASSLGFSSETQYF
TGTGCCAGCAGCTTGGGCTTTAGCTCCGAGACCCAGTACTTC
>TRBV10-2|NA|NA|TRBJ2-7
CASSESRQAQYF
TGCGCCAGCAGTGAGTCCCGACAAGCGCAGTACTTC
>TRBV28|NA|few|TRBJ1-4
CASSSGSTNEKLFF
TGTGCCAGCAGTTCAGGGTCAACTAATGAAAAACTGTTTTTT
>TRBV9|TRBD1|NA|TRBJ1-2
CASSAGQGALGYTF
TGTGCCAGCAGCGCGGGACAGGGGGCCCTTGGCTACACCTTC
>TRBV4-2|TRBD2|NA|TRBJ2-1
CASSQALAGVTTYNEQFF
TGTGCCAGCAGCCAAGCACTAGCGGGCGTTACAACCTACAATGAGCAGTTCTTC
>TRBV30|NA|NA|TRBJ1-3
CAWSEGAGNTIYF
TGTGCCTGGAGCGAAGGGGCTGGAAACACCATATATTTT
>TRBV25-1|TRBD1|NA|TRBJ1-1
CASSESGTAEAFF
TGTGCCAGCAGTGAATCAGGGACAGCGGAAGCTTTCTTT
>TRBV5-1|NA|NA|TRBJ2-2
CASRETNTGELFF
TGCGCCAGCAGGGAGACGAACACCGGGGAGCTGTTTTTT
>TRBV11-3|TRBD2|NA|TRBJ2-1
CASSLGGGPSNEQFF
TGTGCCAGCAGCTTAGGCGGGGGGCCCTCCAATGAGCAGTTCTTC
>TRBV5-1|NA|NA|TRBJ1-1
CASTLGAGETTEAFF
TGCGCCAGCACCTTGGGGGCGGGGGAGACCACTGAAGCTTTCTTT